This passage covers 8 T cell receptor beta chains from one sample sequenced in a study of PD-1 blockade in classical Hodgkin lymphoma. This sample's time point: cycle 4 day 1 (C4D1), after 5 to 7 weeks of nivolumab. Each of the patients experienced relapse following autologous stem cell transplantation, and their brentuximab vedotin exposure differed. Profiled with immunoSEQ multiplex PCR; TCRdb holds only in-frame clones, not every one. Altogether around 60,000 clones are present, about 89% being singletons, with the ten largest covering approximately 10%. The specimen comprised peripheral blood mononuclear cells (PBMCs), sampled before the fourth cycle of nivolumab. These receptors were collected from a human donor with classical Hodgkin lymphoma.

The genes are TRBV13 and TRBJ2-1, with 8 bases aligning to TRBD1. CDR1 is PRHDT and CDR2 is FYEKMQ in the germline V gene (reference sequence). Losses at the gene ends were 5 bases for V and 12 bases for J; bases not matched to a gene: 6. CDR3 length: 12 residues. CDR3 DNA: TGTGCCAGCAGCGGACAGGGCCCTGGGCAGTTCTTC. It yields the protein CASSGQGPGQFF.

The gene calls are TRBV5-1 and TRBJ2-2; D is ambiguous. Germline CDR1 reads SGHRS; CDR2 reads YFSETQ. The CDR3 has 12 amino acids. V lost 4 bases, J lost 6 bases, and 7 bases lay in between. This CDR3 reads CASSKLAGELFF. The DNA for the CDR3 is TGCGCCAGCAGCAAGTTGGCCGGGGAGCTGTTTTTT. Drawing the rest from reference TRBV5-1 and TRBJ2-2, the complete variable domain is KAGVTQTPRYLIKTRGQQVTLSCSPISGHRSVSWYQQTPGQGLQFLFEYFSETQRNKGNFPGRFSGRQFSNSRSEMNVSTLELGDSALYLCASSKLAGELFFGEGSRLTVL.

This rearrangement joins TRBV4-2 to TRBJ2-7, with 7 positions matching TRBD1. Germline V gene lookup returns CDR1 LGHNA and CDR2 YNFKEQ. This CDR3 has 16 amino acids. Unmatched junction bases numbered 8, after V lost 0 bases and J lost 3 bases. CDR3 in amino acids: CASSQETGTVFYEQYF. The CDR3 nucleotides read TGTGCCAGCAGCCAAGAAACCGGGACAGTGTTCTACGAGCAGTACTTC.

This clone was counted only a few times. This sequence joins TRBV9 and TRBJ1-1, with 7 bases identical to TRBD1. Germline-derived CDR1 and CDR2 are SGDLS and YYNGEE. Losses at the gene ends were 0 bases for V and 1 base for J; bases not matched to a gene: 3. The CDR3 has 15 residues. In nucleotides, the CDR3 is TGTGCCAGCAGCGTAGATTACAGGGGGAACACTGAAGCTTTCTTT. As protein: CASSVDYRGNTEAFF.

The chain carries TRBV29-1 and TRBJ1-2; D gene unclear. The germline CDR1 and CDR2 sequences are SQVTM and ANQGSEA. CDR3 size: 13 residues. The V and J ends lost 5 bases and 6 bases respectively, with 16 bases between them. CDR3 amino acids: CSVRSGIGDGYTF. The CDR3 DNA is TGCAGCGTTCGGTCGGGAATAGGAGATGGCTACACCTTC.

The CDR3 DNA is TGCGCCAGCAGCCAGGGGGGACCTGTACCGGGTTCACCCCTCCACTTT. It translates to CASSQGGPVPGSPLHF. V is TRBV5-1 and J is TRBJ1-6; 7 nucleotides line up with TRBD1. The V gene end was trimmed by 4 bases and the J gene end by 9 bases; junction bases not matched to a gene: 13. The CDR3 is 16 residues long. Germline lookup yields CDR1 SGHRS and CDR2 YFSETQ. The full variable domain, its missing parts supplied by reference TRBV5-1 and TRBJ1-6, is KAGVTQTPRYLIKTRGQQVTLSCSPISGHRSVSWYQQTPGQGLQFLFEYFSETQRNKGNFPGRFSGRQFSNSRSEMNVSTLELGDSALYLCASSQGGPVPGSPLHFGNGTRLTVT.

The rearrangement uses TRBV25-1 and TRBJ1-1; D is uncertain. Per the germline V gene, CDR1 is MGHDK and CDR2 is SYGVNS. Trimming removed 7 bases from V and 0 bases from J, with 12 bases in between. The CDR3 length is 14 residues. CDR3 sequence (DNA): TGTGCCAGCACTCCGGGATCGATGAACACTGAAGCTTTCTTT. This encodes CASTPGSMNTEAFF.

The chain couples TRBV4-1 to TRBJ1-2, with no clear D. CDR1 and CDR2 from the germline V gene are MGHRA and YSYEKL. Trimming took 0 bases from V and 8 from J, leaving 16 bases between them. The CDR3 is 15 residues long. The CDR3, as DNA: TGCGCCAGCAGCCAAGATGGGAGACCTTGGGAGGGCTACACCTTC. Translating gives CASSQDGRPWEGYTF.